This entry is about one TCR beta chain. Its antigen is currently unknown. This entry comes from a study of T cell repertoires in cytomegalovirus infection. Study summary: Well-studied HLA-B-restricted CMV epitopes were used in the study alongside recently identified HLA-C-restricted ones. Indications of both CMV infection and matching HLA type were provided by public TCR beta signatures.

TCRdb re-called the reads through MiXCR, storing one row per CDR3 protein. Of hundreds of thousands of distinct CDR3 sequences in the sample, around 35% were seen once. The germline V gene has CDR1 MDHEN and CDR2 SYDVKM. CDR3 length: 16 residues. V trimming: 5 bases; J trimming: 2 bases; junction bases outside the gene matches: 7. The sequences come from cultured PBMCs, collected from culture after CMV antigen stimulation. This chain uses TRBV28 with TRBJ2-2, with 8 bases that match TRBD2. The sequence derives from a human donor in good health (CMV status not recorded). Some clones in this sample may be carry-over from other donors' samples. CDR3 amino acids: CASSPAAGGNTGELFF. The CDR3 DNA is TGTGCCAGCAGTCCCGCGGCGGGGGGCAACACCGGGGAGCTGTTTTTT.